The TCR beta chain under discussion was sequenced for a study of T cell repertoires in cytomegalovirus infection. The wider study: Indications came from public TCR beta signatures; they pointed to CMV infection and to a matching HLA type. Study-level results: Identification of carriers of CMV plus the relevant HLA was achieved through cumulative public TCR beta family frequency.

V lost 4 bases, J lost 4 bases, and 8 bases stayed unmatched. The germline V gene has CDR1 SGHNT and CDR2 YYREEE (reference sequence). CDR3 length: 16 amino acids. TCRdb called the reads again in MiXCR, with one record for every CDR3 protein. The sample records fewer than 650,000 distinct CDR3 sequences, under 45% being singletons. On this clonotype: Its antigen is unknown.

The receptor was derived from a human donor in good health (CMV status not recorded). Some clones in this sample may be carry-over from other donors' samples. The chain is built from TRBV5-4 and TRBJ2-2, with 9 bases aligning to TRBD2. The specimen was cultured PBMCs, collected from culture after CMV antigen stimulation. CDR3 nucleotide sequence: TGTGCCAGCAGCCCAGGTGGGACTAGCCGCACCGGGGAGCTGTTTTTT. Protein sequence: CASSPGGTSRTGELFF.